This T cell receptor beta chain is from a study of T-cell memory formation after mild COVID-19. This clonotype came up many times. With V trimmed by 6 bases and J by 4 bases, 6 bases remained unmatched. Germline V lookup: CDR1 SQVTM, CDR2 ANQGSEA. This CDR3 region has 13 residues. Each CDR3 protein is one row after TCRdb ran MiXCR on the 5' RACE reads. The sample carries approximately 180,000 distinct CDR3 sequences, more than 15% recorded once. Specimen: PBMCs or a T cell subset sorted from them (not recorded which). This clonotype originated in an adult woman who had mild COVID-19 (a few samples of this study predate the infection). Cell type and time point are not known. The gene calls are TRBV29-1 and TRBJ2-7; 10 nucleotides agree with TRBD1. The CDR3: CSVSRDRGYEQYF. The CDR3 DNA follows: TGCAGCGTGAGCCGGGACAGGGGATACGAGCAGTACTTC.